This TCR beta chain came from a study of shared clonotypes between healthy human individuals (TCRdb year 2020). With regard to the full study: A few men and two women, aged 18 to 49 years, made up the cohort. Per donor, three plates each were used for CD4 naive and CD4 memory, two for CD8 naive, and one for CD8 memory. To estimate repertoire size and how much clonotypes are shared between individuals, the study performed deep sequencing of blood TCR repertoires from 4 to 6 healthy adults. Different laboratories and diverse techniques were used to prepare libraries and sequence TCR repertoires, to increase sequencing depth and limit assay-specific biases. Per donor, leukapheresis produced somewhere between about 0.9 and 9.5 billion PBMCs. Beyond this particular receptor, the publication reports: When a handful of donors were compared, the shared fraction of clonotypes was around 5% for naive CD4, around 3.5% for naive CD8, roughly 2.5% for memory CD4, and roughly 0.43% for memory CD8. Clonotypes shared by all four sorted-subset donors showed higher generation probabilities than non-shared clonotypes. Incomplete sequencing was indicated by rarefaction of sorted-subset datasets, despite the large sequencing depth. Pairwise subsampling indicated that sequencing depth was expected to affect the degree of clonotype sharing among donors. The genetic and exposure-history diversity represented was limited by the small number of donors. Sampling was limited to blood, and TCR repertoires in tissue likely differ from TCR repertoires in blood. Naive subsets generally had larger estimated clonotype richness than memory subsets did.

For the CD8 naive samples, CD45RO-negative cells were positively selected for CCR7, yielding a CD45RA+CCR7+ population from which TemRA cells were excluded. The donors were healthy, HIV-negative adults with no recently reported acute infections or vaccinations. Every donor was a Caucasian adult residing in Nashville, Tennessee, USA. Blood was collected by leukapheresis, and PBMCs were isolated by Ficoll-Histopaque density gradient centrifugation and then cryopreserved in liquid nitrogen vapor phase. Analytical flow cytometry was used to check the purity and quantity of every magnetically sorted T cell population. From each sorted fraction, genomic DNA was isolated and quantified by UV absorbance on a Nanodrop 2000c. Using the deep immunoSEQ assay, TCR CDR3 regions were amplified from genomic DNA by multiplex PCR. For each cell subset, the extracted genomic DNA was distributed evenly across all wells of several immunoSEQ 96-well plates, and each plate served as one replicate. For sorted subsets, 200 to 250 ng of genomic DNA, equivalent to tens of thousands of T cell genomes, went into each replicate PCR. Purified libraries were measured with a Qubit 3.0 fluorometer, size-checked on a Bioanalyzer 2100, and measured again with the KAPA Library Quantification kit. A separate single-read 150-cycle Illumina NextSeq 550 flow cell was used to sequence each immunoSEQ 96-well plate. On the study's bioinformatics: The immunoSEQ output contained only junctional sequences without quality scores, so filtering could not match that applied to full-length reads. Sequences were annotated with PyIR, a Python wrapper for IgBLAST v1.9, and V/J genes and CDR3 were assigned using IMGT germline references. Reads were removed for weak V/J assignments (E-value above 1e-6), missing CDR3, stop codons, out-of-frame junctions, or ambiguous translated residues. V3J clonotypes were defined as sequences sharing an identical inferred V gene, J gene, and CDR3 amino acid sequence. The percentage overlap between two repertoires was calculated by dividing the number of shared unique clonotypes by the size of the smaller repertoire. Richness of each repertoire was evaluated using RTK rarefaction, the Chao1 estimator, and Recon v2.1 estimates of unobserved clonotypes. For all TCRbeta clonotypes obtained by the gDNA method from a handful of donors, generation probabilities were computed with OLGA. What TCRdb holds here is the immuneACCESS table cut down to in-frame rearrangements. Part of the clones is not present; checked against another copy, under half of the missing clones reflect an unresolved V gene, and the others are unexplained. V, J and clone size derive from that table, while D and trimming were established from the DNA sequence. A total of around 600,000 clones appear in this sample, approximately 95% of them only once. The top ten clonotypes cover approximately 0.12% of the sample.

CDR1 and CDR2, looked up from the germline V gene, are SGHTA and FQGNSA. V is pared back by 4 bases and J by 4 bases, with 17 bases lying between the germline termini. From the cysteine through the phenylalanine, the CDR3 covers 16 amino acids. Kept here is only the CDR3 DNA, which spans 48 bases and is read in frame from base 1. The sample holds one count of this clone. Its antigen specificity is not known. Per-nucleotide qualities are absent, and no much larger clonotype sits a single base away. The receptor chain draws on TRBV7-2 and TRBJ2-1; the D call is possibly TRBD1 or TRBD2, each sharing 5 bases. Sequencing input: naive CD8+ T cells sorted from blood. The cell subset or site label on this specimen signifies: CD45RA+CCR7+. This clonotype originated in a woman in her twenties or thirties in good health. The DNA sequence follows: TGTGCCAGCAGCTCGCCCGAGGGGACCCTATACAATGAGCAGTTCTTC. This translates into CASSSPEGTLYNEQFF.